A single sample gave rise to the 22 T cell receptor beta chains below, sequenced in a study of blood T cell repertoires in COVID-19 (dated by TCRdb to 2020 to 2022). Receptors were amplified or captured by the immunoSEQ multiplex PCR assay. Not all clones reach the TCRdb copy of this immuneACCESS table, which keeps in-frame sequences only. Checked studies attribute under half of the gap to unresolved V genes and leave the rest unexplained. Here the sample has some 150,000 clones; 84% occur a single time. The ten most abundant clones make up under 2% of the sample. Sequenced sample: PBMCs or T cells enriched from blood (not recorded which). These receptor sequences come from a woman aged 18-29 years who had been exposed to COVID-19.

V usage is TRBV24-1 and J usage is TRBJ2-7, with 15 bases aligning to TRBD2. The germline CDR1 and CDR2 sequences are KGHDR and SFDVKD. The length of the CDR3 is 15 residues. Trimming cost V 5 bases and J 4 bases; bases outside gene matches: 2. The CDR3 sequence is CATSAGLAGGYEQYF. CDR3 DNA sequence: TGTGCCACCAGTGCAGGACTAGCGGGAGGGTACGAGCAGTACTTC.

This rearrangement joins TRBV2 to TRBJ2-7; 8 nucleotides agree with TRBD1. The CDR3 sequence is 12 residues long. The trim removed 6 bases at V and 5 bases at J, leaving 3 bases unmatched. Germline lookup yields CDR1 SNHLY and CDR2 FYNNEI. The CDR3 protein is CASRDRENEQYF. The CDR3 coding sequence is TGTGCCAGCAGGGACAGGGAGAACGAGCAGTACTTC.

The J gene is TRBJ2-1, the V gene TRBV5-4, with D possibly TRBD2 on 6 matching bases. The CDR3 extends over 14 amino acids. Germline CDR1 is SGHNT and CDR2 is YYREEE (reference sequence). V shed 4 bases and J shed 3 bases, with 11 bases lying between them. CDR3 DNA: TGTGCCAGCAGCCGGGGGAACGACTACAATGAGCAGTTCTTC. This codes for CASSRGNDYNEQFF.

This chain uses TRBV5-1 with TRBJ2-2; D is uncertain. V lost 0 bases, J lost 6 bases, and 9 bases lay in between. This CDR3 has 14 amino acids. CDR1 is SGHRS, CDR2 YFSETQ, per germline. The CDR3 coding sequence is TGCGCCAGCAGCTTGGCCGCGAGCGCCGGGGAGCTGTTTTTT. This gives the protein CASSLAASAGELFF.

The chain is built from TRBV20-1 and TRBJ1-1; the match to TRBD1 covers 9 bases. Germline loops: CDR1 DFQATT, CDR2 SNEGSKA (reference sequence). The CDR3 length is 16 residues. Germline trimming cut 3 bases from V and 0 bases from J; bases unmatched to any gene: 8. CDR3 sequence (DNA): TGCAGTGCTAGTTTGACAGGGGGTGCCATGAACACTGAAGCTTTCTTT. Translating it yields CSASLTGGAMNTEAFF.

This clone was seen just once. The genes are TRBV9 and TRBJ1-6, with no clear D. CDR3 size: 16 residues. V lost 0 bases and J lost 0, with 7 bases in between. Germline V CDR1 and CDR2: SGDLS, YYNGEE. CDR3 loop: CASSVGSSSYNSPLHF. DNA for the CDR3: TGTGCCAGCAGCGTAGGTTCGAGCTCCTATAATTCACCCCTCCACTTT. The full variable domain, with the rest looked up from reference TRBV9 and TRBJ1-6, is DSGVTQTPKHLITATGQRVTLRCSPRSGDLSVYWYQQSLDQGLQFLIQYYNGEERAKGNILERFSAQQFPDLHSELNLSSLELGDSALYFCASSVGSSSYNSPLHFGNGTRLTVT.

The chain has TRBV14 and TRBJ2-1, with 8 bases fitting TRBD1. Germline loops: CDR1 SGHDN, CDR2 FVKESK. CDR3 size: 19 residues. V gave up 3 bases and J gave up 0 bases; unmatched junction bases: 13. The chain's CDR3 is CASSHKRGTGPSSYNEQFF. As DNA, the CDR3 is TGTGCCAGCAGCCATAAAAGGGGGACAGGACCTAGCTCCTACAATGAGCAGTTCTTC.

This clone was counted a single time. The chain combines TRBV27 with TRBJ2-1; TRBD2 matches 11 bases. CDR1 and CDR2 from the germline V gene are MNHEY and SMNVEV (reference sequence). Unmatched junction bases numbered 4, after V lost 2 bases and J lost 7 bases. This CDR3 has 15 amino acids. CDR3 DNA sequence: TGTGCCAGCAGTTTAGGGGCTAGCGGGAGGAATGAGCAGTTCTTC. Protein product: CASSLGASGRNEQFF.

The chain is built from TRBV6-2 or TRBV6-3 and TRBJ2-7; maybe TRBD2 (5 bases). The germline V and J ends were trimmed by 2 bases and 2 bases, with 13 bases remaining between them. The CDR3 consists of 15 residues. In germline, CDR1 is MNHEY, CDR2 SVGEGT. CDR3 protein: CASSYVPSGTYEQYF. The CDR3 DNA sequence: TGTGCCAGCAGTTACGTGCCTTCCGGGACCTACGAGCAGTACTTC.

This chain links TRBV4-3 with TRBJ2-1; D not certain. The CDR3 has 13 residues. From germline, CDR1 is LGHNA and CDR2 YSLEER. V was pared by 0 bases and J by 4 bases, with 4 bases between. CDR3 amino acids: CASSQETYNEQFF. The CDR3 DNA sequence: TGCGCCAGCAGCCAAGAAACTTACAATGAGCAGTTCTTC.

The chain joins TRBV21-1 to TRBJ1-1; the table gives TRBD1 as D, unverified against the DNA. TRBV21-1 is described as a pseudogene. The CDR3 is 15 residues long. The chain's CDR3 is CASSQQGDMNTEAFF. The CDR3 nucleotides are TGTGCCAGCAGCCAACAGGGTGACATGAACACTGAAGCTTTCTTT.

The rearrangement uses TRBV30 and TRBJ1-1; maybe TRBD1 (5 bases). The germline V gene has CDR1 GTSNPN and CDR2 SVGIG (reference sequence). This CDR3 contains 14 residues. Trimming took 4 bases from V and 0 from J, leaving 12 bases between them. CDR3 sequence: CAWNQGPVNTEAFF. DNA of the CDR3: TGTGCCTGGAATCAGGGTCCCGTGAACACTGAAGCTTTCTTT.

This chain joins TRBV9 and TRBJ2-1, with 16 bases fitting TRBD2. Germline V CDR1 and CDR2: SGDLS, YYNGEE. The CDR3 has 18 amino acids. The V segment lost 0 bases and the J segment 7 bases; nucleotides outside the gene matches: 7. CDR3 residues: CASSVAGTSGRGRNEQFF. CDR3 sequence (DNA): TGTGCCAGCAGCGTAGCTGGGACTAGCGGGAGGGGTCGTAATGAGCAGTTCTTC. Filled out from reference TRBV9 and TRBJ2-1, the complete variable domain reads DSGVTQTPKHLITATGQRVTLRCSPRSGDLSVYWYQQSLDQGLQFLIQYYNGEERAKGNILERFSAQQFPDLHSELNLSSLELGDSALYFCASSVAGTSGRGRNEQFFGPGTRLTVL.

The rearrangement uses TRBV6-5 and TRBJ1-1, with D perhaps matching TRBD1 (6 bases). Trimming left V 7 bases short and J 4 bases short, with 13 bases between. CDR1 is MNHEY, CDR2 SVGAGI, per germline. This CDR3 region has 13 residues. This CDR3 is CASKLNRATEAFF. As DNA, the CDR3 is TGTGCCAGCAAATTAAACAGGGCCACTGAAGCTTTCTTT.

This chain connects TRBV28 to TRBJ1-1; 7 bases fit TRBD1. The germline V gene has CDR1 MDHEN and CDR2 SYDVKM. This CDR3 is 14 amino acids long. V gave up 10 bases and J gave up 4 bases; unmatched junction bases: 12. CDR3: CATLRGTVSTEAFF. The CDR3 nucleotides are TGTGCCACCCTCCGTGGGACAGTCAGCACTGAAGCTTTCTTT.

This clone was counted a single time. The chain couples TRBV19 to TRBJ1-2; 8 nucleotides align to TRBD1. Germline lookup yields CDR1 LNHDA and CDR2 SQIVND (reference sequence). V trimming: 0 bases; J trimming: 6 bases; junction bases outside the gene matches: 3. This CDR3 has 14 amino acids. In DNA form, the CDR3 reads TGTGCCAGTAGTATAGATCAGGGGGCGCATGGCTACACCTTC. Translating gives CASSIDQGAHGYTF.

V usage is TRBV24-1 and J usage is TRBJ2-3, with a tentative D call TRBD2 (5 bases). Trimming took 0 bases from V and 3 from J, leaving 6 bases between them. Germline CDR1 reads KGHDR; CDR2 reads SFDVKD. CDR3 length: 14 amino acids. In DNA, the CDR3 is TGTGCCACCAGTGATTTGCCGGGGACAGATACGCAGTATTTT. Translating gives CATSDLPGTDTQYF.

This rearrangement joins TRBV30 to TRBJ2-7; 7 bases align to TRBD1. V shed 4 bases and J 4 bases; nucleotides not matched to a gene: 10. Germline CDR1 and CDR2: GTSNPN and SVGIG (reference sequence). CDR3 size: 14 residues. The CDR3 sequence is CAWTTPGQLYEQYF. DNA of the CDR3: TGTGCCTGGACCACTCCGGGACAGCTTTACGAGCAGTACTTC.

This rearrangement joins TRBV4-2 to TRBJ2-1; 11 bases are shared with TRBD2. This CDR3 region has 15 residues. Per the germline V gene, CDR1 is LGHNA and CDR2 is YNFKEQ. V lost 5 bases, J lost 4 bases, and 4 bases stayed unmatched. CDR3 protein: CASSVTSGAYNEQFF. CDR3 nucleotide sequence: TGTGCCAGCAGCGTGACTAGCGGGGCTTACAATGAGCAGTTCTTC.

The CDR3 is CASSAPRGGSTDTQYF. The DNA for the CDR3 is TGTGCCAGCAGCGCTCCTAGGGGGGGGAGCACAGATACGCAGTATTTT. The chain recombines TRBV9 with TRBJ2-3, with D perhaps TRBD2 (7 bases). Germline V gene lookup returns CDR1 SGDLS and CDR2 YYNGEE. The CDR3 spans 16 residues. V was shortened by 3 bases and J by 0 bases, with 14 bases between the two germline ends.

This clone came up once. The chain uses TRBV5-4 and TRBJ2-5, with D possibly matching TRBD2 (6 bases). This CDR3 has 14 residues. The V gene's germline CDR1 is SGHNT and CDR2 YYREEE (reference sequence). The germline V and J ends were trimmed by 4 bases and 8 bases, with 18 bases remaining between them. The CDR3 sequence: CASSQWEAGATQYF. In DNA form, the CDR3 reads TGTGCCAGCAGCCAGTGGGAGGCTGGGGCAACCCAGTACTTC.

V usage is TRBV27 and J usage is TRBJ1-2, with D possibly being TRBD1 (6 bases). The CDR3 spans 13 residues. From germline, CDR1 is MNHEY and CDR2 SMNVEV (reference sequence). V was cut by 6 bases and J by 7 bases, with 15 bases left in between. The CDR3 region has the DNA TGTGCCAGCAGCCTAGGGGGGGGTCTTGGCTACACCTTC. This codes for CASSLGGGLGYTF.